These 23 T cell receptor beta chains came from one sample sequenced in a study of human T cells and chemical hapten exposure. MiXCR, run by TCRdb on the RACE reads, gives a single entry per CDR3 protein. The repertoire holds approximately 400,000 distinct CDR3 sequences, with 5.1% as singletons. Time point noted: pre-sensitization, week 0. Treatment noted: therapeutic diphenylcyclopropenone sensitization with weekly scalp DPC. The material sequenced was whole blood, taken in connection with sensitization to the hapten diphenylcyclopropenone (DPC). Receptor source: a woman between 50 and 59 years old with alopecia areata. Some clones in this sample may be carry-over from other donors' samples.

This clonotype showed up many times. This chain links TRBV5-1 with TRBJ1-2, with 7 bases lining up with TRBD1. Germline V gene data show CDR1 as SGHRS and CDR2 as YFSETQ. CDR3 length: 13 amino acids. Losses at the gene ends were 3 bases for V and 4 bases for J; bases not matched to a gene: 3. CDR3 loop: CASSSGTAYGYTF. CDR3 in DNA: TGCGCCAGCAGCTCCGGGACAGCCTATGGCTACACCTTC.

The chain has TRBV7-2 and TRBJ2-1, with TRBD1 matching 7 bases. J gave up 9 bases and V 5 bases, and 7 bases lay outside the gene matches. The length of the CDR3 is 13 residues. The V gene's germline CDR1 is SGHTA and CDR2 FQGNSA. Here the CDR3 reads CASSPPTGLEQFF. The CDR3 DNA is TGTGCCAGCAGCCCCCCGACAGGGCTTGAGCAGTTCTTC.

This clonotype has at least ten counts. V usage is TRBV6-6 and J usage is TRBJ2-1, with D possibly TRBD1 on 8 matching bases. Germline CDR1 and CDR2: MNHNY and SVGAGI (reference sequence). Trimming removed 6 bases from V and 7 bases from J, with 19 bases in between. The CDR3 runs 15 residues. CDR3 sequence: CASRPLQGGRNEQFF. CDR3 in DNA: TGTGCCAGCAGACCTTTACAGGGGGGGAGAAATGAGCAGTTCTTC.

This clonotype occurred a few times. The chain combines TRBV3-1 with TRBJ2-3, with D hard to call. In germline, CDR1 is LGHDT, CDR2 YNNKEL (reference sequence). V was pared by 3 bases and J by 1 base, with 8 bases between. The CDR3 is 14 residues long. In DNA, the CDR3 is TGTGCCAGCAGCCAGAGCAGCGGCACAGATACGCAGTATTTT. This translates into CASSQSSGTDTQYF.

This chain links TRBV6-5 with TRBJ2-2; TRBD1 might be the D (5 bases). Germline V gene lookup returns CDR1 MNHEY and CDR2 SVGAGI. The CDR3 consists of 16 residues. The V end lost 4 bases, the J end lost 0 bases, and 12 bases lay between the germline ends. Written as DNA, the CDR3 is TGTGCCAGCAGTTTTTCACAGGTGACGAACACCGGGGAGCTGTTTTTT. This sequence encodes CASSFSQVTNTGELFF.

This clonotype has ten or more counts. The chain has TRBV3-1 and TRBJ2-1; the D call may be TRBD1 or TRBD2 (5 bases each). The ends were cut back, 3 bases at V and 8 bases at J, with 20 bases in the middle. This CDR3 region has 16 residues. Germline V gene data show CDR1 as LGHDT and CDR2 as YNNKEL (reference sequence). The chain's CDR3 is CASSQSGTDPGHEQFF. For the CDR3, the DNA is TGTGCCAGCAGCCAGTCCGGGACCGACCCGGGCCATGAGCAGTTCTTC.

This clonotype was seen many times. The gene calls are TRBV10-1 and TRBJ2-7, with a weak D call TRBD2 (6 bases). Trimming removed 5 bases at V and 5 bases at J, with 10 bases between. CDR3 length equals 12 residues. Germline V gene lookup returns CDR1 WNHNN and CDR2 SYGVQD (reference sequence). The CDR3 here is CASSMEGHEQYF. CDR3 sequence (DNA): TGCGCCAGCAGTATGGAGGGACACGAGCAGTACTTC.

This clonotype was observed at least ten times. The CDR3 reads CSARDRADTQYF. In DNA, the CDR3 is TGCAGTGCTAGAGATAGAGCAGATACGCAGTATTTT. The rearrangement uses TRBV20-1 and TRBJ2-3; no reliable D call. This CDR3 region has 12 residues. The ends were cut back, 0 bases at V and 4 bases at J, with 5 bases in the middle. Germline V lookup: CDR1 DFQATT, CDR2 SNEGSKA (reference sequence).

The chain recombines TRBV28 with TRBJ1-5, with D unclear. The V and J ends lost 1 base and 4 bases respectively, with 17 bases between them. In germline, CDR1 is MDHEN, CDR2 SYDVKM. The CDR3 contains 17 residues. CDR3 nucleotide sequence: TGTGCCAGCAGTTTATCCCAGGCCCTCGCCGAGAATCAGCCCCAGCATTTT. Its translation: CASSLSQALAENQPQHF.

This clonotype showed up many times. The genes are TRBV11-3 and TRBJ2-3; a possible D gene is TRBD1 (5 bases). This CDR3 has 13 amino acids. Germline V CDR1 and CDR2: SGHNT, YENEEA. Trimming left V 4 bases short and J 3 bases short, with 8 bases between. CDR3 coding DNA: TGTGCCAGCAGCTCAAGACAGACAGATACGCAGTATTTT. This sequence encodes CASSSRQTDTQYF.

This chain connects TRBV10-3 to TRBJ2-7, with 10 bases aligning to TRBD2. Trimming took 10 bases from V and 3 from J; bases not matched to a gene: 6. Germline-derived CDR1 and CDR2 are ENHRY and SYGVKD. There are 13 residues in the CDR3. Here the CDR3 DNA reads TGTGCCACCAGGACTAGCGGCCACTACGAGCAGTACTTC. Protein: CATRTSGHYEQYF.

The rearrangement joins TRBV7-9 to TRBJ1-1; 7 bases are shared with TRBD1. V was pared by 8 bases and J by 4 bases, with 7 bases of the junction left unmatched. This CDR3 contains 13 residues. The V gene's germline CDR1 is SEHNR and CDR2 FQNEAQ (reference sequence). This CDR3 is CASGQALSTEAFF. CDR3 in DNA: TGTGCCAGCGGACAGGCCTTGAGCACTGAAGCTTTCTTT. Looking up the rest from reference TRBV7-9 and TRBJ1-1 gives the full variable domain: DTGVSQNPRHKITKRGQNVTFRCDPISEHNRLYWYRQTLGQGPEFLTYFQNEAQLEKSRLLSDRFSAERPKGSFSTLEIQRTEQGDSAMYLCASGQALSTEAFFGQGTRLTVV.

This clonotype was seen a handful of times. The J gene is TRBJ2-7, the V gene TRBV10-3; a possible D gene is TRBD2 (6 bases). The CDR3 runs to 15 residues. V lost 2 bases and J lost 0, with 11 bases in between. Germline CDR1 reads ENHRY; CDR2 reads SYGVKD. The CDR3 loop is CAISENPSASYEQYF. The CDR3 coding sequence is TGTGCCATCAGTGAGAATCCTAGCGCCTCCTACGAGCAGTACTTC.

This clonotype showed up many times. The chain links TRBV30 to TRBJ2-7; D may be TRBD2 (6 bases). The CDR3 has 13 residues. The germline V gene has CDR1 GTSNPN and CDR2 SVGIG (reference sequence). V was clipped by 2 bases and J by 6 bases, with 14 bases between them. This CDR3 is CAWSPSRDSEQYF. CDR3 bases: TGTGCCTGGAGTCCATCTCGGGACTCCGAGCAGTACTTC.

The chain combines TRBV6-5 with TRBJ2-7, with 7 bases lining up with TRBD2. The CDR3 contains 14 residues. The V gene's germline CDR1 is MNHEY and CDR2 SVGAGI. J was trimmed by 3 bases and V by 4 bases; bases with no gene match: 6. CDR3 nucleotide sequence: TGTGCCAGCAGTTCCCGGGAGGAATACTACGAGCAGTACTTC. Its translation is CASSSREEYYEQYF.

This clonotype was observed at least ten times. The chain joins TRBV5-1 to TRBJ2-1, with 12 bases that match TRBD2. J was trimmed by 8 bases and V by 2 bases; bases with no gene match: 11. Germline V gene lookup returns CDR1 SGHRS and CDR2 YFSETQ. The CDR3 totals 17 residues. The CDR3 DNA reads as TGCGCCAGCAGCTTCCGACTTACTAGCGGGGGGTTAGATGAGCAGTTCTTC. It is translated as CASSFRLTSGGLDEQFF.

This clonotype was found many times. The J gene is TRBJ2-5, the V gene TRBV5-1; 7 nucleotides agree with TRBD2. The CDR3 consists of 14 residues. Germline V gives CDR1 SGHRS, CDR2 YFSETQ. V trimming: 4 bases; J trimming: 1 base; junction bases outside the gene matches: 4. CDR3 DNA: TGCGCCAGCAGCCCTGGGACTACCCAAGAGACCCAGTACTTC. This encodes CASSPGTTQETQYF.

The genes are TRBV5-1 and TRBJ1-5; no firm D call. The CDR3 totals 15 residues. Germline V CDR1 and CDR2: SGHRS, YFSETQ. V shed 4 bases and J shed 7 bases, with 18 bases lying between them. CDR3 region: CASSPEPGGGQPQHF. DNA for the CDR3: TGCGCCAGCAGCCCGGAACCCGGAGGAGGACAGCCCCAGCATTTT.

Only a few counts were recorded for this clonotype. This chain joins TRBV2 and TRBJ1-1; 8 bases are a match to TRBD1. The CDR3 length is 13 residues. CDR1 and CDR2 (germline): SNHLY, FYNNEI. J was trimmed by 2 bases and V by 6 bases; bases with no gene match: 2. CDR3 in DNA: TGTGCCAGCAGGGGACAGGAAAACACTGAAGCTTTCTTT. It specifies CASRGQENTEAFF. Using reference TRBV2 and TRBJ1-1 for the parts outside the CDR3, the full variable domain is EPEVTQTPSHQVTQMGQEVILRCVPISNHLYFYWYRQILGQKVEFLVSFYNNEISEKSEIFDDQFSVERPDGSNFTLKIRSTKLEDSAMYFCASRGQENTEAFFGQGTRLTVV.

This clonotype was seen many times. The chain is built from TRBV7-2 and TRBJ2-5; D gene unclear. V was trimmed by 2 bases and J by 5 bases, leaving 9 bases between them. This CDR3 contains 13 residues. CDR1 SGHTA and CDR2 FQGNSA come from the germline V gene. As DNA, the CDR3 is TGTGCCAGCAGCTTACAGGCCCTGGAGACCCAGTACTTC. It translates to CASSLQALETQYF.

This clonotype was seen ten or more times. The chain has TRBV5-1 and TRBJ2-5; 8 nucleotides agree with TRBD1. Trimming cost V 3 bases and J 1 base; bases outside gene matches: 2. Per germline, CDR1 SGHRS and CDR2 YFSETQ. The CDR3 has 14 residues. CDR3 coding DNA: TGCGCCAGCAGCTCAGGACAGGGCCAAGAGACCCAGTACTTC. Its protein product is CASSSGQGQETQYF. The variable domain in full, completed from reference TRBV5-1 and TRBJ2-5, reads KAGVTQTPRYLIKTRGQQVTLSCSPISGHRSVSWYQQTPGQGLQFLFEYFSETQRNKGNFPGRFSGRQFSNSRSEMNVSTLELGDSALYLCASSSGQGQETQYFGPGTRLLVL.

In this sample, this clonotype turned up a few times. This chain connects TRBV6-6 to TRBJ1-1; no firm D call. V lost 4 bases to trimming and J lost 7 bases, with 10 bases between them. The length of the CDR3 is 12 residues. Germline assignment: CDR1 MNHNY and CDR2 SVGAGI (reference sequence). In DNA form, the CDR3 reads TGTGCCAGCAGTTTCCGACTGCGTGAAGCTTTCTTT. This encodes CASSFRLREAFF.

The rearrangement links TRBV20-1 to TRBJ2-1; D is perhaps TRBD1 or TRBD2 (6 bases each). From germline, CDR1 is DFQATT and CDR2 SNEGSKA (reference sequence). V lost 0 bases and J 13 bases, leaving 16 bases between the germline ends. This CDR3 contains 13 residues. The CDR3 DNA follows: TGCAGTGCTAGAGAGGTTCTAAACGGGGGCCAGTTCTTC. Its protein is CSAREVLNGGQFF.